A single T cell receptor beta chain is shown here with its context. These data belong to a study of patients and donors after allogeneic stem cell transplantation. Germline V gives CDR1 LGHNA, CDR2 YSLEER. V shed 1 base, J shed 4 bases, and the junction held 3 bases outside the gene matches. The CDR3 has 16 amino acids. TCRdb processed the RT-PCR reads anew with MiXCR; each CDR3 protein has one entry. The sample holds around 200,000 distinct CDR3 sequences, around 40% seen once. The sequence was collected from a human donor who was either an allogeneic HSCT recipient or a stem cell or donor lymphocyte infusion donor (not recorded which). It is not recorded whose cells these are; they may come from a transplant donor. Sequenced sample: blood, either unsorted or a sorted T cell fraction (not recorded which). The V gene is TRBV4-3, the J gene TRBJ2-3, with 12 positions matching TRBD2. The CDR3 reads CASSQGRLAGADTQYF. DNA for the CDR3: TGCGCCAGCAGCCAAGGCCGACTAGCGGGGGCAGATACGCAGTATTTT.